This entry describes one TCR beta chain. The antigen remains undetermined. This sample stems from a study of long-term antiretroviral therapy in people with HIV. Findings and caveats of the study: Blood dates from the mid-2000s to the late 2010s, possibly under older ART regimens. Diversity remained lower than transplant donor controls, even though it increased after ART.

Trimming took off 4 bases at V and 5 bases at J, with 18 bases between the two ends. CDR1 is SGHNT and CDR2 is YYREEE in the germline V gene (reference sequence). This CDR3 is 15 amino acids long. The assay used was immunoSEQ (version v3.0), run at survey level. The repertoire was sequenced with immunoSEQ multiplex PCR; TCRdb's copy has only in-frame clones and lacks some. The sample lists about 35,000 clones, roughly 80% occurring once. This specimen was unsorted PBMCs, taken 0.3 years after starting antiretroviral therapy. This receptor was obtained from a man younger than 35 with HIV. The genes are TRBV5-4 and TRBJ2-5; D may be TRBD1 (6 bases). The CDR3 DNA reads as TGTGCCAGCAGCGGGGGCGGACAATCAGACGAGACCCAGTACTTC. Its translation: CASSGGGQSDETQYF.